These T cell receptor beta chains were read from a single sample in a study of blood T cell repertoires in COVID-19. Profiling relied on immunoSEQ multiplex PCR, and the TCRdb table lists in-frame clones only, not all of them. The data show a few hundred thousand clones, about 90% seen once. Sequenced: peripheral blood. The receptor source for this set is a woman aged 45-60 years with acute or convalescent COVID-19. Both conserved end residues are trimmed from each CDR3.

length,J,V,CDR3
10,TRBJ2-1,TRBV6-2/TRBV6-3,ASSETGGKQF
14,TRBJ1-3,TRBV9,ASSVASGHSGNTIY
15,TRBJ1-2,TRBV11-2,ASSLVRRSRDSYGYT
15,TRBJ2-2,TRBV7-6,ASSPGLAGPNTGELF
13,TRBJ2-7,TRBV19,ASSIQSGGSYEQY
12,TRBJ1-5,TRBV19,ASKTDTSNQPQH
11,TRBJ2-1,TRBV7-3,ASSPPGGNEQF
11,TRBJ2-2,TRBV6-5,ASSYSQTGELF
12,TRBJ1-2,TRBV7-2,ASSAGGQIYGYT
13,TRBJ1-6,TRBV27,ASSFLEKRGSPLH
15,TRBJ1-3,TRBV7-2,ASSLAYPGGSGNTIY
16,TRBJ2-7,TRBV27,ASRDTKKIAGGPYEQY
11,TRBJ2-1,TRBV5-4,ASSWDFNNEQF
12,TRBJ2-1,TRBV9,ASSVAGQDGEQF
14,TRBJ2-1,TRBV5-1,ASSMKQGALYNEQF
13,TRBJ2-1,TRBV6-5,ASSSGLADYNEQF
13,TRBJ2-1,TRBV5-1,ASSDGTSGYNEQF
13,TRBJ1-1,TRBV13,ASSSPAQGNTEAF
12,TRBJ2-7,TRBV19,ASSDPTVSYEQY
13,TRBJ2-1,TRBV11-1,ASSSGQGTNNEQF
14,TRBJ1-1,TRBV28,ASSTGTGKGNTEAF
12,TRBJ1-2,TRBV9,ASSVDVGGYGYT
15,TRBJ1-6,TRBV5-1,ASSPLPGTGGNSPLH
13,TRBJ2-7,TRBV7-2,ASSLVTGGSYEQY
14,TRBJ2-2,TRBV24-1,ATSDLSGNSAGELF
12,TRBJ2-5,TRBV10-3,AISGGTGAETQY
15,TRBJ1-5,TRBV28,ASSLGPAWRGNQPQH
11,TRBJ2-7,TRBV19,ASGKDSAYEQY
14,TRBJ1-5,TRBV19,ASSSGQAYSNQPQH
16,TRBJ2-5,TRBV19,ASSIGPSGQKILETQY
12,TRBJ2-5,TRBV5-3,ARSTGHPPETQY
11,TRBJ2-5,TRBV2,ARTGGRQETQY
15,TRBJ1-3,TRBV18,ASSPPDRLNSGNTIY
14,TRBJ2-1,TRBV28,ASSLLGDPGGNEQF
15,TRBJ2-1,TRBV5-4,ASSNGQFSSSYNEQF
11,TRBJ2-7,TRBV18,ASSPPEGSEQY
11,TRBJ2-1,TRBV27,ASSATYYNEQF
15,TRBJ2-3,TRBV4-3,ASSQEKAGGPGDTQY
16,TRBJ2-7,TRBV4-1,ASSQDSLGLAGGYEQY
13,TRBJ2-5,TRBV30,AWTHLADPRETQY
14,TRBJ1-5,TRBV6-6,ASSYQMGPGGQPQH
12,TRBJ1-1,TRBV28,ASSLSGALRKAF
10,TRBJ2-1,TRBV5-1,ASSLTGTEQF
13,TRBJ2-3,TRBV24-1,ATSDPLAGSDTQY
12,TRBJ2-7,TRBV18,ASSPPQGGYEQY
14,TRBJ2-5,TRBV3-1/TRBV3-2,ASSPILNRGQETQY
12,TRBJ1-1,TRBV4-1,ASSQTQGVTEAF
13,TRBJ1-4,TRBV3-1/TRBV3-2,ASSQVGGFSEKLF
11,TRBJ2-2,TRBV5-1,ASSAQGTGELF
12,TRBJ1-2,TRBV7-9,ASSLVTVGFRGT
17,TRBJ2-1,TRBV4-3,ASSQEILGTSGRAIEQF
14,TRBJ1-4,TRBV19,ASRKKDRGANEKLF
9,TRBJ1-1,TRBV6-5,ASSIITEAF
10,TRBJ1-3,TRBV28,ASGRYGNTIY
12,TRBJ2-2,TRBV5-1,ASSPSRQAGELF
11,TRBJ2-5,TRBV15,ATSRGFRETQY
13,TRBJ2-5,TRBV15,ATSSPRTSLETQY
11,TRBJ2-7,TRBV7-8,ASSTQLGYEQY
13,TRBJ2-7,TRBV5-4,ASSRPTSGSYEQY